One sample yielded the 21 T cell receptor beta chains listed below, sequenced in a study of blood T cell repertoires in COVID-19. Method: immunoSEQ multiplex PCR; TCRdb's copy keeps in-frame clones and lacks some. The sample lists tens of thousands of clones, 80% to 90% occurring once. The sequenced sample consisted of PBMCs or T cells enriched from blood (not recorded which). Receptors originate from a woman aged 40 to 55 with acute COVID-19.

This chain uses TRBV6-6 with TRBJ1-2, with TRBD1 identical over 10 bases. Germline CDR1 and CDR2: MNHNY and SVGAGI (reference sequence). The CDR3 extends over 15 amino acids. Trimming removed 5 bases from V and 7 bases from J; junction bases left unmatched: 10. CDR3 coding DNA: TGTGCCAGCAGTCCCCGAGGACAGGGGGAGGCTGGCTACACCTTC. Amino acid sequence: CASSPRGQGEAGYTF.

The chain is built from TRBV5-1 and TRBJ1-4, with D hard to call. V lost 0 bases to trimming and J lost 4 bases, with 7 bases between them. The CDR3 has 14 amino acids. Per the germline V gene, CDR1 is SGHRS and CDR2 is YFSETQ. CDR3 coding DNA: TGCGCCAGCAGCTTGGAGCAGGTTAATGAAAAACTGTTTTTT. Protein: CASSLEQVNEKLFF.

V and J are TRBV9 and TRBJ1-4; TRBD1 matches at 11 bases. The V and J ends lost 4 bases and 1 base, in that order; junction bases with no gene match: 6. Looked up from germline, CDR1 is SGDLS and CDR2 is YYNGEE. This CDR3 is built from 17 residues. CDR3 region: CASSPKGTGGTNEKLFF. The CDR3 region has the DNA TGTGCCAGCAGCCCTAAGGGGACAGGGGGAACTAATGAAAAACTGTTTTTT. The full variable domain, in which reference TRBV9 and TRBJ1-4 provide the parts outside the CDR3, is DSGVTQTPKHLITATGQRVTLRCSPRSGDLSVYWYQQSLDQGLQFLIQYYNGEERAKGNILERFSAQQFPDLHSELNLSSLELGDSALYFCASSPKGTGGTNEKLFFGSGTQLSVL.

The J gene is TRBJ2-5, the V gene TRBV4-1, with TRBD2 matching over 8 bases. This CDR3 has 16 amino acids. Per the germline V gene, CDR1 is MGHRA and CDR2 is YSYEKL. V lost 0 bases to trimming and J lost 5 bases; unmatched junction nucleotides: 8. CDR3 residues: CASSQERTSGRETQYF. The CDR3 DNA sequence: TGCGCCAGCAGCCAAGAACGCACTAGCGGTAGGGAGACCCAGTACTTC.

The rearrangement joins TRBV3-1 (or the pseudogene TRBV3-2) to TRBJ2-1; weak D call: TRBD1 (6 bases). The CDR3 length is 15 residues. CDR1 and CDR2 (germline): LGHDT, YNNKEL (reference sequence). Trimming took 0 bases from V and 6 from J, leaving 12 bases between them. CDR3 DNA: TGTGCCAGCAGCCAAGAATTCACAGGGCCCAATGAGCAGTTCTTC. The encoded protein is CASSQEFTGPNEQFF.

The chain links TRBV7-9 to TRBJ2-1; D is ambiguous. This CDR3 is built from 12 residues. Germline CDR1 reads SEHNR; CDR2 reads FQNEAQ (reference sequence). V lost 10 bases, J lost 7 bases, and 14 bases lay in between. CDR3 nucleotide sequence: TGTGCCACCAAACAGAACAATAATGAGCAGTTCTTC. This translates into CATKQNNNEQFF.

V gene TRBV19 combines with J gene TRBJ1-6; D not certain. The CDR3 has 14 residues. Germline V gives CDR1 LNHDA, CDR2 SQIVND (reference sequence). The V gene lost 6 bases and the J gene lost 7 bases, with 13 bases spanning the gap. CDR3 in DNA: TGTGCCAGTAGATCGAAAGCGGGGAATTCACCCCTCCACTTT. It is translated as CASRSKAGNSPLHF. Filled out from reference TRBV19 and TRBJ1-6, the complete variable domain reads DGGITQSPKYLFRKEGQNVTLSCEQNLNHDAMYWYRQDPGQGLRLIYYSQIVNDFQKGDIAEGYSVSREKKESFPLTVTSAQKNPTAFYLCASRSKAGNSPLHFGNGTRLTVT.

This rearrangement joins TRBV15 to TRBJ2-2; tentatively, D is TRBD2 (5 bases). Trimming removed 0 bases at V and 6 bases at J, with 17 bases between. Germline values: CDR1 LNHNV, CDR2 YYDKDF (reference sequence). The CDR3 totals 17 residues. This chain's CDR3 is CATSRDYPSQVPGELFF. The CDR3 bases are TGTGCCACCAGCAGAGATTATCCTAGCCAGGTCCCCGGGGAGCTGTTTTTT.

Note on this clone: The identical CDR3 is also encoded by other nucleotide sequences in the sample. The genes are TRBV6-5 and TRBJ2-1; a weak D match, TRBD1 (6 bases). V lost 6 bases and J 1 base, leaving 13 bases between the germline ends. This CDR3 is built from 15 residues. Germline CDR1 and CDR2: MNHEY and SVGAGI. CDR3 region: CASRPTGLSYNEQFF. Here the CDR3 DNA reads TGTGCCAGCAGACCAACAGGGCTTTCCTACAATGAGCAGTTCTTC.

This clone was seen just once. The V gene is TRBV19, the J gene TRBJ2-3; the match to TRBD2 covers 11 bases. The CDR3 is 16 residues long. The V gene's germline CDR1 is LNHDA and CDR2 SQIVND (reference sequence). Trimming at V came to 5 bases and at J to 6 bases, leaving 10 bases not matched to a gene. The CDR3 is CASSVPGLADTDTQYF. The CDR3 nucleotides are TGTGCCAGTAGTGTCCCGGGACTAGCGGACACCGATACGCAGTATTTT.

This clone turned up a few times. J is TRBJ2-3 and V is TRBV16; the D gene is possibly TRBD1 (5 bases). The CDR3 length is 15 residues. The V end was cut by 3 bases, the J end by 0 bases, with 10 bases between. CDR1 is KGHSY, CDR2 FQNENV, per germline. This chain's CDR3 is CASSHQQVSTDTQYF. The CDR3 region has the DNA TGTGCCAGCAGCCACCAACAGGTCAGCACAGATACGCAGTATTTT.

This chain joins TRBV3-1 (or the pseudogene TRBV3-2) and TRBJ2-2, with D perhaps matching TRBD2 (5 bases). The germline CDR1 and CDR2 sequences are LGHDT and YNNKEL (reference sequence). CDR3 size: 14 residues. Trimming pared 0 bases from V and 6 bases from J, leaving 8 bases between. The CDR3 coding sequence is TGTGCCAGCAGCCAAGAAACGAGGGCCGGGGAGCTGTTTTTT. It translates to CASSQETRAGELFF.

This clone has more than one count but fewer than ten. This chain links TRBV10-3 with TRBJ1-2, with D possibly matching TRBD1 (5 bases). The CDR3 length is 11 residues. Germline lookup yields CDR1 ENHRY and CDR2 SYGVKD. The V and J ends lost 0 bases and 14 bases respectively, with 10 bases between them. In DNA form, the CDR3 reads TGTGCCATCAGTGAGTCGAGACAGTCTACCTTC. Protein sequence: CAISESRQSTF.

CDR3 bases: TGTGCCAGCAGCCGCTACGCGGGGACAGGGGATGGAAACACCATATATTTT. It encodes CASSRYAGTGDGNTIYF. The chain is built from TRBV14 and TRBJ1-3; 10 bases align to TRBD1. Germline assignment: CDR1 SGHDN and CDR2 FVKESK. The CDR3 extends over 17 amino acids. V dropped 4 bases and J dropped 3; count of bases not matched to a gene: 9.

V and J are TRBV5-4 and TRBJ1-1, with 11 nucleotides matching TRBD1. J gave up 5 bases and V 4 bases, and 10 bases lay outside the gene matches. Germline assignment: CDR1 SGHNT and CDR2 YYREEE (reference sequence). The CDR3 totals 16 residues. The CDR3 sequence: CASSRGAGTGGTEAFF. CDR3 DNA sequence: TGTGCCAGCAGCCGGGGGGCCGGGACAGGGGGGACTGAAGCTTTCTTT.

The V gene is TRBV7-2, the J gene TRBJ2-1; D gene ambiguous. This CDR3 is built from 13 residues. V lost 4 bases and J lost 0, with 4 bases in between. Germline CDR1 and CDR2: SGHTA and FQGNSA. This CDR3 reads CASSSGSYNEQFF. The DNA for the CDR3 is TGTGCCAGCAGCTCCGGCTCCTACAATGAGCAGTTCTTC.

The CDR3 protein is CASSQGAGPRGEAFF. The CDR3 DNA sequence: TGTGCCAGCAGCCAAGGTGCCGGGCCCCGGGGTGAAGCTTTCTTT. The rearrangement uses TRBV7-6 and TRBJ1-1; D is unresolved. V was pared by 5 bases and J by 7 bases, with 20 bases between. The germline CDR1 and CDR2 sequences are SGHVS and FNYEAQ. This CDR3 spans 15 amino acids.

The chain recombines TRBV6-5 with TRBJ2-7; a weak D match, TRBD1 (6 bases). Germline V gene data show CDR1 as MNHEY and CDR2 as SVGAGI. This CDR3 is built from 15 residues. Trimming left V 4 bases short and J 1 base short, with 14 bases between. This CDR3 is CASSSTGRSSYEQYV. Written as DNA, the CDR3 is TGTGCCAGCAGTTCAACAGGGCGAAGTTCCTACGAGCAGTACGTC.

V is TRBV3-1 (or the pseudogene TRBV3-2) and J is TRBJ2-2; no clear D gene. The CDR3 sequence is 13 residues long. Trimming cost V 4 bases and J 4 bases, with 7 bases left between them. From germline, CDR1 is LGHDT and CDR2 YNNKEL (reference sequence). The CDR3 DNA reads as TGTGCCAGCAGCCCCTCTAGCACCGGGGAGCTGTTTTTT. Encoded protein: CASSPSSTGELFF.

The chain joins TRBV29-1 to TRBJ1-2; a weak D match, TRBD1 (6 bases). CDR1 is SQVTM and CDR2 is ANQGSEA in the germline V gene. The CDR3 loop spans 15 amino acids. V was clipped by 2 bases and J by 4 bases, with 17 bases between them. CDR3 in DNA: TGCAGCGTTGAACCCTTCGAAGGGACACTCTATGGCTACACCTTC. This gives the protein CSVEPFEGTLYGYTF. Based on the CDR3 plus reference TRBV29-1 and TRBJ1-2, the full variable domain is SAVISQKPSRDICQRGTSLTIQCQVDSQVTMMFWYRQQPGQSLTLIATANQGSEATYESGFVIDKFPISRPNLTFSTLTVSNMSPEDSSIYLCSVEPFEGTLYGYTFGSGTRLTVV.

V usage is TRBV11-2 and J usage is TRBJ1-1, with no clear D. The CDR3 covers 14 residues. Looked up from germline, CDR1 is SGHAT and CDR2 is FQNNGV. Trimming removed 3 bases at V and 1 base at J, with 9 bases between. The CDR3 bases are TGTGCCAGCAGCTTTTCGGGTTCGAACACTGAAGCTTTCTTT. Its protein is CASSFSGSNTEAFF.